Included here is one T cell receptor (beta chain) sequence, with context. The data derive from a study of blood T cell repertoires in COVID-19. The overall study: From the United States, Italy and Spain came samples of acute and convalescent COVID-19. T cells, B-cell-depleted T cells, or PBMCs supplied cDNA or gDNA.

From germline, CDR1 is KGHDR and CDR2 SFDVKD. The CDR3 spans 19 residues. V was clipped by 9 bases and J by 0 bases; unmatched bases: 13. Authors' processing steps: Amplification of reference gene primers provided the estimated nucleated cell counts. Measured with immunoSEQ multiplex PCR; TCRdb has only the in-frame clones, and not every one. Clone size and the V and J calls come from that table; the DNA yielded D and trimming. The data contain 200,000 to 250,000 clones, approximately 82% of them seen just once; the ten biggest clones take up less than 15%. The V call is TRBV24-1, the J call TRBJ2-3; 14 bases line up with TRBD2. Material: peripheral blood. The TCR originated in a middle-aged woman with acute or convalescent COVID-19. The CDR3 region is CATHRRLAGGGISTDTQYF. CDR3 DNA: TGTGCCACCCATCGGCGACTAGCGGGAGGGGGGATTAGCACAGATACGCAGTATTTT.